Following are 7 T cell receptor beta chains from one sample sequenced in a study of beta chain features in type 1 diabetes. Expressed TCRB transcripts were sequenced after all isolated RNA was converted to cDNA. Sequencing used immunoSEQ multiplex PCR; TCRdb keeps in-frame clones, though not all of them. The data contain 130,000 to 150,000 clones, about 7% of them singletons. Material for sequencing was central memory CD4+ T cells from blood. The origin of the receptors is a woman younger than 45 in good health.

This clone occurred a few times. V usage is TRBV6-5 and J usage is TRBJ1-5, with D possibly matching TRBD1 (6 bases). This CDR3 is 15 amino acids long. CDR1 is MNHEY, CDR2 SVGAGI, per germline. The V and J ends lost 0 bases and 2 bases respectively, with 8 bases between them. In DNA form, the CDR3 reads TGTGCCAGCAGTTACTCCGCAGGGGGCAATCAGCCCCAGCATTTT. It is translated as CASSYSAGGNQPQHF.

Comments on this clone: This sequence may be a read error, since a much larger clone differs from it by one base. J is TRBJ2-7 and V is TRBV6-6, with D uncertain. The length of the CDR3 is 13 residues. Germline V CDR1 and CDR2: MNHNY, SVGAGI (reference sequence). In DNA, the CDR3 is TGTGCCATCAGTGATGAGGAAACCTACGAGCAGTACTTC. Amino acids: CAISDEETYEQYF.

The rearrangement links TRBV27 to TRBJ2-1, with TRBD2 matching 7 bases. CDR3 length: 15 residues. V shed 6 bases and J 6 bases; nucleotides not matched to a gene: 11. Germline V gene sequence: CDR1 MNHEY, CDR2 SMNVEV (reference sequence). The CDR3 nucleotides are TGTGCCAGCAGGGCGGGACTAAACCCGTTCAATGAGCAGTTCTTC. It encodes CASRAGLNPFNEQFF.

The V call is TRBV30, the J call TRBJ2-1, with TRBD2 matching 7 bases. The J segment lost 0 bases and the V segment lost 6 bases, leaving 2 bases of the junction unmatched. Looked up from germline, CDR1 is GTSNPN and CDR2 is SVGIG (reference sequence). The CDR3 covers 13 residues. For the CDR3, the DNA is TGTGCCTGTAGCGGGCGCTCCTACAATGAGCAGTTCTTC. It translates to CACSGRSYNEQFF.

This clone occurred a few times. The J gene is TRBJ2-3, the V gene TRBV19; TRBD1 aligns across 7 bases. Germline CDR1 LNHDA, CDR2 SQIVND (reference sequence). Unmatched junction bases numbered 10, after V lost 4 bases and J lost 6 bases. The CDR3 runs to 15 residues. In DNA, the CDR3 is TGTGCCAGTAGTACCACAGGGGCAAGGTCGGATACGCAGTATTTT. Translation gives CASSTTGARSDTQYF.

The chain employs TRBV10-3 and TRBJ2-7; D ambiguous. The CDR3 extends over 13 amino acids. V was pared by 1 base and J by 8 bases, with 12 bases between. CDR1 is ENHRY, CDR2 SYGVKD, per germline. The CDR3, as DNA: TGTGCCATCAGTGAGTATACCGAACTTAAGCAGTACTTC. The encoded protein is CAISEYTELKQYF.

The rearrangement uses TRBV28 and TRBJ1-1; a possible D gene is TRBD1 (6 bases). Trimming removed 8 bases from V and 1 base from J, with 17 bases in between. CDR1 MDHEN and CDR2 SYDVKM come from the germline V gene. This CDR3 region has 15 residues. The CDR3 loop is CASPRPGGRNTEAFF. For the CDR3, the DNA is TGTGCCAGCCCGAGGCCGGGGGGGCGGAACACTGAAGCTTTCTTT.